The following is a T cell receptor beta chain sequence with its context. The specificity of this receptor is unknown. No base qualities exist here, and no much larger clone lies one base off it. The data were taken from a study of control samples from healthy donors and cancer patients (dated by TCRdb to 2020 to 2022). The CDR3 has 18 amino acids, counting the end cysteine and phenylalanine. Only the CDR3 portion is preserved as DNA: 54 bases, with reading frame beginning at the first base. V loses 5 bases, J loses 0 bases, and the germline ends lie 22 bases apart. For CDR1 and CDR2, the germline V gene lists SGDLS and YYNGEE. The method behind the library was the immunoSEQ multiplex PCR assay. In its TCRdb copy, this immuneACCESS table keeps in-frame sequences only and misses some clones. Where compared with another copy, unresolved V genes explain less than half of these, and the others have no known cause. This sample is represented by about 130,000 clones; 80% to 95% of them were singletons. Of the sample, about 5.5% is held by the ten largest clones.

Source material: blood. This receptor was taken from a man aged 18 to 29 in good health. The rearrangement joined TRBV9 to TRBJ2-3; a tentative D match to TRBD1 spans 5 bases. The bases read TGTGCCAGCAGTTCCCCCTCTTCGTGGGGCGACAGCACAGATACGCAGTATTTT. Its protein reads: CASSSPSSWGDSTDTQYF.